This T cell receptor (beta chain) was observed in a study of cytomegalovirus exposure and HLA in healthy donors. Findings and caveats of the study: When analyzed later, the rates of TCR association showed variation by HLA locus, with DRB1 the most and HLA-C the fewest. Cytomegalovirus-associated TCR beta chains were listed, numbering 150 to 200.

On this clone itself: Its specificity is not known.

A multiplex PCR was run with 60 Vbeta primers and 13 Jbeta primers. Here immunoSEQ multiplex PCR was the method, and the copy in TCRdb shows in-frame clones only, minus some. This repertoire comprises 95,000 to 150,000 clones; its ten largest clones make up 2.2%. The CDR3 extends over 14 amino acids. The V segment lost 4 bases and the J segment 7 bases; nucleotides outside the gene matches: 3. Germline V gene data show CDR1 as MDHEN and CDR2 as SYDVKM. The sample comprised PBMCs. The sequence derives from a man aged 40-50 years in good health and CMV-seronegative. The genes are TRBV28 and TRBJ1-5; 11 bases are shared with TRBD1. The CDR3 is CASSSGTGGQPQHF. CDR3 nucleotides: TGTGCCAGCAGTTCCGGGACAGGGGGACAGCCCCAGCATTTT.